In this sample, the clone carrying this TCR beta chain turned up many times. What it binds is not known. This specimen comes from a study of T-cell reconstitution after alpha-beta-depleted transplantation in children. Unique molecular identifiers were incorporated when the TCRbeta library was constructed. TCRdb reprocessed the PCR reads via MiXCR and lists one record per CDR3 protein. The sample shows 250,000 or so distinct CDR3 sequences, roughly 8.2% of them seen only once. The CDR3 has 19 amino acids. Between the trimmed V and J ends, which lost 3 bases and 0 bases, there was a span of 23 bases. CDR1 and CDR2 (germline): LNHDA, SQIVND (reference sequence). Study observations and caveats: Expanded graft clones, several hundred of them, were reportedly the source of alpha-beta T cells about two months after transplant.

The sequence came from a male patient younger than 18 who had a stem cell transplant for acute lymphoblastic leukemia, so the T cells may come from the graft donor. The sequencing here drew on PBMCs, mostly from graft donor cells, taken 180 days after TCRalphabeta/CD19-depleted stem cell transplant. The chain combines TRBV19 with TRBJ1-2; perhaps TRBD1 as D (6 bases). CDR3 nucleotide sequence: TGTGCCAGTAGTATTTGGGGCAGGGGCCGCAAGAACACTAACTATGGCTACACCTTC. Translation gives CASSIWGRGRKNTNYGYTF.